These T cell receptor beta chains were read from a single sample in a study of cytomegalovirus exposure and HLA in healthy donors. Libraries were prepared by immunoSEQ multiplex PCR; TCRdb keeps only in-frame clonotypes and omits some of them. Here the sample spans under 100,000 clones, 95% to 98% being singletons. Material for sequencing was PBMCs. The receptors derive from a man between 18 and 29 years old in good health and CMV-seronegative. CDR3s include the opening cysteine and the closing phenylalanine or tryptophan. Each record gives: clone size, D gene, J gene, V gene, CDR3 protein, CDR3 DNA. A D gene is named only where the DNA matches it firmly. A row's size may be missing; if present it is once, few, many or a size class.

clone size: NA
D gene: TRBD1
J gene: TRBJ1-2
V gene: TRBV5-1
CDR3 protein: CASSLNRGASYGYTF
CDR3 DNA: TGCGCCAGCAGCTTAAACAGGGGGGCGTCCTATGGCTACACCTTC

clone size: NA
D gene: NA
J gene: TRBJ2-1
V gene: TRBV7-6
CDR3 protein: CASSGRDTGNEQFF
CDR3 DNA: TGTGCCAGCAGCGGCCGGGACACAGGCAATGAGCAGTTCTTC

clone size: NA
D gene: TRBD2
J gene: TRBJ2-1
V gene: TRBV13
CDR3 protein: CASSQAGIYEQFF
CDR3 DNA: TGTGCCAGCAGCCAAGCGGGAATCTATGAGCAGTTCTTC

clone size: NA
D gene: NA
J gene: TRBJ1-2
V gene: TRBV7-9
CDR3 protein: CASSLMGGGYTF
CDR3 DNA: TGTGCCAGCAGCTTAATGGGGGGTGGCTACACCTTC

clone size: NA
D gene: NA
J gene: TRBJ2-7
V gene: TRBV5-5
CDR3 protein: CASSLPSGGEQYF
CDR3 DNA: TGTGCCAGCAGCTTGCCTTCTGGAGGCGAGCAGTACTTC

clone size: NA
D gene: NA
J gene: TRBJ1-5
V gene: TRBV5-6
CDR3 protein: CASSTGGSQNQPQHF
CDR3 DNA: TGTGCCAGCAGCACCGGAGGGAGCCAGAATCAGCCCCAGCATTTT

clone size: NA
D gene: NA
J gene: TRBJ2-7
V gene: TRBV18
CDR3 protein: CASSNSQGLYEQYF
CDR3 DNA: TGTGCCAGCTCCAATTCTCAGGGGCTCTACGAGCAGTACTTC

clone size: NA
D gene: NA
J gene: TRBJ2-7
V gene: TRBV2
CDR3 protein: CASSDRDIFNYEQYF
CDR3 DNA: TGTGCCAGCAGTGATCGGGACATCTTTAACTACGAGCAGTACTTC

clone size: NA
D gene: NA
J gene: TRBJ1-3
V gene: TRBV11-3
CDR3 protein: CASSARTAGNTIYF
CDR3 DNA: TGTGCCAGCAGCGCCAGGACAGCTGGAAACACCATATATTTT

clone size: NA
D gene: TRBD1
J gene: TRBJ1-4
V gene: TRBV5-4
CDR3 protein: CASSLNRGQGEKLFF
CDR3 DNA: TGTGCCAGCAGCCTAAACAGGGGGCAAGGTGAAAAACTGTTTTTT

clone size: NA
D gene: NA
J gene: TRBJ2-2
V gene: TRBV6-1
CDR3 protein: CASRLVRDFSGELFF
CDR3 DNA: TGTGCCAGCAGGCTAGTCCGGGACTTCTCCGGGGAGCTGTTTTTT

clone size: NA
D gene: NA
J gene: TRBJ1-4
V gene: TRBV19
CDR3 protein: CASSSTDSLNEKLFF
CDR3 DNA: TGTGCCAGTAGTAGTACGGACAGCCTTAATGAAAAACTGTTTTTT

clone size: NA
D gene: NA
J gene: TRBJ1-1
V gene: TRBV29-1
CDR3 protein: CSASGQNTEAFF
CDR3 DNA: TGCAGCGCCTCAGGACAGAACACTGAAGCTTTCTTT

clone size: once
D gene: TRBD2
J gene: TRBJ2-1
V gene: TRBV7-9
CDR3 protein: CASSFLQRGPSGGEQFF
CDR3 DNA: TGTGCCAGCAGCTTTCTCCAGCGGGGACCCTCGGGTGGTGAGCAGTTCTTC

clone size: NA
D gene: NA
J gene: TRBJ1-3
V gene: TRBV19
CDR3 protein: CASGKVHLSGNTIYF
CDR3 DNA: TGTGCCAGCGGGAAGGTTCATCTCTCTGGAAACACCATATATTTT

clone size: NA
D gene: TRBD1
J gene: TRBJ1-2
V gene: TRBV27
CDR3 protein: CASSFKGAGGYTF
CDR3 DNA: TGTGCCAGCAGTTTTAAGGGGGCAGGAGGCTACACCTTC

clone size: NA
D gene: NA
J gene: TRBJ1-2
V gene: TRBV19
CDR3 protein: CASSISGDAAGANYGYTF
CDR3 DNA: TGTGCCAGTAGTATAAGCGGGGACGCTGCTGGGGCTAACTATGGCTACACCTTC

clone size: NA
D gene: TRBD2
J gene: TRBJ2-1
V gene: TRBV19
CDR3 protein: CASSSFQAVGLAENEQFF
CDR3 DNA: TGTGCCAGTTCAAGTTTCCAGGCCGTAGGGCTAGCGGAGAATGAGCAGTTCTTC

clone size: few
D gene: NA
J gene: TRBJ2-3
V gene: TRBV20-1
CDR3 protein: CSATGYTQYF
CDR3 DNA: TGCAGTGCTACAGGGTATACGCAGTATTTT

clone size: NA
D gene: NA
J gene: TRBJ1-2
V gene: TRBV18
CDR3 protein: CASGPQANYGYTF
CDR3 DNA: TGTGCCAGCGGGCCGCAGGCGAACTATGGCTACACCTTC

clone size: NA
D gene: TRBD1
J gene: TRBJ2-7
V gene: TRBV7-8
CDR3 protein: CASSYRGRVEQYF
CDR3 DNA: TGTGCCAGCAGCTACAGGGGACGGGTCGAGCAGTACTTC

clone size: NA
D gene: TRBD1
J gene: TRBJ1-5
V gene: TRBV6-6
CDR3 protein: CASSWDRASNQPQHF
CDR3 DNA: TGTGCCAGCAGTTGGGACAGGGCCTCAAATCAGCCCCAGCATTTT

clone size: NA
D gene: TRBD1
J gene: TRBJ1-1
V gene: TRBV6-1
CDR3 protein: CASSHRGNTEAFF
CDR3 DNA: TGTGCCAGCAGCCACAGGGGGAACACTGAAGCTTTCTTT

clone size: NA
D gene: NA
J gene: TRBJ2-4
V gene: TRBV2
CDR3 protein: CASSPGVAKNIQYF
CDR3 DNA: TGTGCCAGCAGTCCGGGGGTAGCCAAAAACATTCAGTACTTC

clone size: NA
D gene: NA
J gene: TRBJ1-2
V gene: TRBV19
CDR3 protein: CASSIGYGQYYGYTF
CDR3 DNA: TGTGCCAGTAGTATAGGATACGGACAGTACTATGGCTACACCTTC

clone size: NA
D gene: TRBD1
J gene: TRBJ2-2
V gene: TRBV6-5
CDR3 protein: CASSRTGAGELFF
CDR3 DNA: TGTGCCAGCAGTCGGACAGGGGCCGGGGAGCTGTTTTTT

clone size: NA
D gene: TRBD2
J gene: TRBJ2-2
V gene: TRBV19
CDR3 protein: CASIPPTSGNTGELFF
CDR3 DNA: TGTGCCAGTATCCCCCCTACTAGCGGTAACACCGGGGAGCTGTTTTTT

clone size: NA
D gene: NA
J gene: TRBJ1-5
V gene: TRBV15
CDR3 protein: CATSRYSQPQHF
CDR3 DNA: TGTGCCACCAGCAGATACTCTCAGCCCCAGCATTTT

clone size: NA
D gene: TRBD2
J gene: TRBJ2-5
V gene: TRBV23-1
CDR3 protein: CASSPPSGSQETQYF
CDR3 DNA: TGCGCCAGCAGTCCCCCTAGCGGGTCACAAGAGACCCAGTACTTC

clone size: NA
D gene: TRBD2
J gene: TRBJ2-1
V gene: TRBV30
CDR3 protein: CAWLRGGRNEQFF
CDR3 DNA: TGTGCCTGGTTGCGGGGGGGCCGCAATGAGCAGTTCTTC

clone size: NA
D gene: TRBD1
J gene: TRBJ1-1
V gene: TRBV5-4
CDR3 protein: CASSPRTGGSADTEAFF
CDR3 DNA: TGTGCCAGCAGCCCGAGGACAGGGGGGTCAGCCGACACTGAAGCTTTCTTT

clone size: NA
D gene: TRBD1
J gene: TRBJ2-3
V gene: TRBV7-3
CDR3 protein: CASSSRTGGLADTQYF
CDR3 DNA: TGTGCCAGCAGCTCCCGGACAGGGGGCTTGGCAGATACGCAGTATTTT

clone size: NA
D gene: NA
J gene: TRBJ1-5
V gene: TRBV27
CDR3 protein: CASSAETSRNQPQHF
CDR3 DNA: TGTGCCAGCAGTGCCGAGACATCGCGCAATCAGCCCCAGCATTTT

clone size: NA
D gene: TRBD1
J gene: TRBJ2-5
V gene: TRBV7-7
CDR3 protein: CASSLGDSNQETQYF
CDR3 DNA: TGTGCTAGCAGCTTAGGGGACAGCAACCAAGAGACCCAGTACTTC

clone size: NA
D gene: TRBD2
J gene: TRBJ2-3
V gene: TRBV27
CDR3 protein: CASRRDLDSGTRTDTQYF
CDR3 DNA: TGTGCCAGCAGAAGAGACTTAGATAGCGGGACGCGCACAGATACGCAGTATTTT

clone size: NA
D gene: TRBD1
J gene: TRBJ1-2
V gene: TRBV28
CDR3 protein: CASSQGAGEPGYTF
CDR3 DNA: TGTGCCAGCAGCCAGGGGGCTGGAGAACCCGGCTACACCTTC

clone size: NA
D gene: TRBD2
J gene: TRBJ2-1
V gene: TRBV13
CDR3 protein: CASSLEGLGHNEQFF
CDR3 DNA: TGTGCCAGCAGCTTAGAAGGACTAGGTCATAATGAGCAGTTCTTC

clone size: NA
D gene: TRBD2
J gene: TRBJ2-2
V gene: TRBV9
CDR3 protein: CASSVGGGVSRKGGELFF
CDR3 DNA: TGTGCCAGCAGCGTAGGTGGGGGGGTTTCAAGGAAAGGCGGGGAGCTGTTTTTT

clone size: few
D gene: NA
J gene: TRBJ2-7
V gene: TRBV10-1
CDR3 protein: CASSQSYEQYF
CDR3 DNA: TGCGCCAGCAGTCAGTCCTACGAGCAGTACTTC

clone size: NA
D gene: NA
J gene: TRBJ2-7
V gene: TRBV28
CDR3 protein: CASSRIRTGRSYEQYF
CDR3 DNA: TGTGCCAGCAGCCGAATTCGGACTGGTAGGTCCTACGAGCAGTACTTC

clone size: NA
D gene: TRBD1
J gene: TRBJ2-5
V gene: TRBV2
CDR3 protein: CASNNRGLQETQYF
CDR3 DNA: TGTGCCAGCAATAACAGGGGGCTTCAAGAGACCCAGTACTTC

clone size: NA
D gene: TRBD2
J gene: TRBJ2-2
V gene: TRBV6-6
CDR3 protein: CASRLLAGVRSGELFF
CDR3 DNA: TGTGCCAGCAGGTTGCTAGCGGGAGTGAGGTCCGGGGAGCTGTTTTTT

clone size: NA
D gene: TRBD1
J gene: TRBJ2-4
V gene: TRBV4-3
CDR3 protein: CASSQDLDRAVSKNIQYF
CDR3 DNA: TGCGCCAGCAGCCAAGATCTGGACAGGGCCGTCTCCAAAAACATTCAGTACTTC

clone size: once
D gene: TRBD1
J gene: TRBJ1-2
V gene: TRBV19
CDR3 protein: CASSGQGIGYGYTF
CDR3 DNA: TGTGCCAGTAGTGGACAGGGAATAGGGTATGGCTACACCTTC

clone size: NA
D gene: NA
J gene: TRBJ1-1
V gene: TRBV30
CDR3 protein: CAWSSTVNTEAFF
CDR3 DNA: TGTGCCTGGAGCTCCACGGTGAACACTGAAGCTTTCTTT

clone size: NA
D gene: NA
J gene: TRBJ2-7
V gene: TRBV6-6
CDR3 protein: CASSPIGLLPGEQYF
CDR3 DNA: TGTGCCAGCAGTCCCATCGGCCTTCTCCCGGGCGAGCAGTACTTC

clone size: NA
D gene: NA
J gene: TRBJ1-1
V gene: TRBV29-1
CDR3 protein: CSVEERGSAFF
CDR3 DNA: TGCAGCGTTGAAGAACGGGGAAGCGCTTTCTTT